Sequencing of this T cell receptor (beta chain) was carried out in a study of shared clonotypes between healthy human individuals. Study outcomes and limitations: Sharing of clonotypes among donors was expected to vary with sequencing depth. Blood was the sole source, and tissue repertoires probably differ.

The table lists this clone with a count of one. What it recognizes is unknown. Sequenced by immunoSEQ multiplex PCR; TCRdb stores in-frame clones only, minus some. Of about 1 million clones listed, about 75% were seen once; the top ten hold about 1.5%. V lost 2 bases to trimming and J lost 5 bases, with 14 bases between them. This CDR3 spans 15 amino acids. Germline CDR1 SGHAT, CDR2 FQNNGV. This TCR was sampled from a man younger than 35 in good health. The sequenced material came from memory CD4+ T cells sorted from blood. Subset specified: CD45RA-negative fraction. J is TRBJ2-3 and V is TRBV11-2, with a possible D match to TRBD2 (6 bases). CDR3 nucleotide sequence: TGTGCCAGCAGCTTAAGGAACGTGGGGGGAGATACGCAGTATTTT. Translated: CASSLRNVGGDTQYF.